The 21 T cell receptor beta chains reported below all come from one sample, sequenced in a study of patients and donors after allogeneic stem cell transplantation. TCRdb redid the calling of the RT-PCR reads with MiXCR, one entry per CDR3 protein. The sample gives 800,000 to 1,000,000 distinct CDR3 sequences, over 15% of which show up once; roughly 6% is in the top ten. Sequenced: blood, either unsorted or a sorted T cell fraction (not recorded which). All receptors derive from a human donor who was either an allogeneic HSCT recipient or a stem cell or donor lymphocyte infusion donor (not recorded which). It is not recorded whose cells these are; they may come from a transplant donor.

The chain combines TRBV5-1 with TRBJ2-5; possibly TRBD1 for D (5 bases). The ends were cut back, 10 bases at V and 5 bases at J, with 18 bases in the middle. Germline values: CDR1 SGHRS, CDR2 YFSETQ. The CDR3 extends over 13 amino acids. The CDR3 here is CAGRAGSQETQYF. The CDR3 DNA reads as TGCGCCGGTCGGGCAGGGTCTCAGGAGACCCAGTACTTC.

The rearrangement links TRBV19 to TRBJ1-1; D is ambiguous. Germline CDR1 LNHDA, CDR2 SQIVND (reference sequence). The V and J ends lost 2 bases and 11 bases respectively, with 15 bases between them. The CDR3 spans 13 residues. CDR3 region: CASSISDLPTAFF. CDR3 in DNA: TGTGCCAGTAGTATAAGTGACCTCCCCACTGCTTTCTTT.

CDR3 DNA sequence: TGTGCCATCAGTGGAGGGGGCGAGGTTCAGCCCCAGCATTTT. Translated: CAISGGGEVQPQHF. V and J are TRBV10-3 and TRBJ1-5; TRBD1 matches 7 bases. This CDR3 contains 14 residues. Germline CDR1 and CDR2: ENHRY and SYGVKD. The junction had 6 bases not matched to a gene; V was cut back by 4 bases and J by 6 bases.

The chain links TRBV7-3 to TRBJ2-3; D is unresolved. This CDR3 spans 12 amino acids. V was clipped by 8 bases and J by 6 bases, with 12 bases between them. Germline-derived CDR1 and CDR2 are SGHTA and FQGTGA. Written as DNA, the CDR3 is TGTGCCAGCGGGTATAGTCGGGATACGCAGTATTTT. It yields the protein CASGYSRDTQYF.

This clonotype has just a few counts. V usage is TRBV5-1 and J usage is TRBJ2-1; 10 bases align to TRBD2. The CDR3 is 15 amino acids. V was clipped by 7 bases and J by 8 bases; unmatched bases: 12. CDR1 SGHRS and CDR2 YFSETQ come from the germline V gene. Here the CDR3 reads CASGQGLAGEDEQFF. CDR3 bases: TGCGCCAGCGGGCAGGGCCTAGCGGGAGAGGATGAGCAGTTCTTC. Based on the CDR3 plus reference TRBV5-1 and TRBJ2-1, the full variable domain is KAGVTQTPRYLIKTRGQQVTLSCSPISGHRSVSWYQQTPGQGLQFLFEYFSETQRNKGNFPGRFSGRQFSNSRSEMNVSTLELGDSALYLCASGQGLAGEDEQFFGPGTRLTVL.

V gene TRBV5-1 combines with J gene TRBJ2-1, with 7 bases matching TRBD2. Per the germline V gene, CDR1 is SGHRS and CDR2 is YFSETQ. V trimming: 3 bases; J trimming: 5 bases; junction bases outside the gene matches: 8. This CDR3 contains 15 residues. CDR3 residues: CASSSDPSGNNEQFF. The CDR3 bases are TGCGCCAGCAGCTCCGACCCTAGCGGTAACAATGAGCAGTTCTTC. The complete variable domain, with remaining parts taken from reference TRBV5-1 and TRBJ2-1, reads KAGVTQTPRYLIKTRGQQVTLSCSPISGHRSVSWYQQTPGQGLQFLFEYFSETQRNKGNFPGRFSGRQFSNSRSEMNVSTLELGDSALYLCASSSDPSGNNEQFFGPGTRLTVL.

This clonotype was picked up many times. The rearrangement joins TRBV12-3 or TRBV12-4 to TRBJ1-2, with a possible D match to TRBD1 (5 bases). V was cut by 6 bases and J by 6 bases, with 11 bases left in between. CDR3 length equals 12 residues. Written as DNA, the CDR3 is TGTGCCAGCAGCCCCTCAGGGAATGGCTACACCTTC. Residues: CASSPSGNGYTF.

The J gene is TRBJ2-7, the V gene TRBV7-2, with D perhaps TRBD1 (5 bases). The V gene's germline CDR1 is SGHTA and CDR2 FQGNSA. The CDR3 spans 14 residues. Trimming removed 7 bases from V and 3 bases from J, with 16 bases in between. For the CDR3, the DNA is TGTGCCAGCACCCCCGCAGGGCAGGGCTACGAGCAGTACTTC. Protein: CASTPAGQGYEQYF.

V gene TRBV3-1 combines with J gene TRBJ1-1, with 9 bases matching TRBD1. The germline V gene encodes CDR1 LGHDT and CDR2 YNNKEL (reference sequence). The CDR3 totals 18 residues. V lost 0 bases to trimming and J lost 3 bases; unmatched junction nucleotides: 11. The CDR3 bases are TGTGCCAGCAGCCAAGAACCTAAGACAGGGGGTTCGGACACTGAAGCTTTCTTT. It is translated as CASSQEPKTGGSDTEAFF.

This chain links TRBV9 with TRBJ2-1; D possibly uses TRBD1 or TRBD2 (6 bases each). Germline-derived CDR1 and CDR2 are SGDLS and YYNGEE. Trimming removed 3 bases from V and 2 bases from J, with 9 bases in between. The CDR3 runs to 14 residues. CDR3 in amino acids: CASSGGAAYNEQFF. The CDR3 DNA is TGTGCCAGCAGCGGGGGGGCCGCCTACAATGAGCAGTTCTTC.

This chain joins TRBV6-5 and TRBJ2-5; weak D call: TRBD2 (6 bases). V lost 6 bases and J 10 bases, leaving 12 bases between the germline ends. The CDR3 is 11 residues long. Germline CDR1 is MNHEY and CDR2 is SVGAGI. The CDR3 loop is CASRHRGIQYF. For the CDR3, the DNA is TGTGCCAGCAGGCACCGGGGGATCCAGTACTTC.

This clonotype was counted between two and nine times. The chain has TRBV5-1 and TRBJ1-1; TRBD1 agrees at 12 bases. Germline assignment: CDR1 SGHRS and CDR2 YFSETQ. The CDR3 has 15 residues. The V and J ends lost 4 bases and 1 base, in that order; junction bases with no gene match: 2. The DNA of the CDR3 is TGCGCCAGCAGCAAGGGACAGGGGGCGAACACTGAAGCTTTCTTT. Residues: CASSKGQGANTEAFF.

This clonotype was observed many times. V gene TRBV27 combines with J gene TRBJ1-2; D gene ambiguous. The germline V gene has CDR1 MNHEY and CDR2 SMNVEV (reference sequence). The V end was cut by 1 base, the J end by 2 bases, with 5 bases between. The CDR3 is made up of 13 amino acids. The CDR3 nucleotides read TGTGCCAGCAGTTTATTAGGGAACTATGGCTACACCTTC. It yields the protein CASSLLGNYGYTF.

This clonotype has only a few counts. The rearrangement joins TRBV5-6 to TRBJ2-7; 8 positions match TRBD2. The junction had 2 bases not matched to a gene; V was cut back by 0 bases and J by 0 bases. The length of the CDR3 is 15 residues. Germline V CDR1 and CDR2: SGHDT, YYEEEE. The CDR3 here is CASSLGLASSYEQYF. The DNA of the CDR3 is TGTGCCAGCAGCTTGGGACTAGCGAGCTCCTACGAGCAGTACTTC.

The chain recombines TRBV7-6 with TRBJ1-2; 8 nucleotides align to TRBD1. After removal of 0 bases from V and 1 base from J, the junction contained 10 bases not matched to a gene. The CDR3 is 18 residues long. The germline V gene has CDR1 SGHVS and CDR2 FNYEAQ. The CDR3 region has the DNA TGTGCCAGCAGCTTAGCGCAATTCACAGGGGGACGTAACTATGGCTACACCTTC. This encodes CASSLAQFTGGRNYGYTF. The complete variable domain, with remaining parts taken from reference TRBV7-6 and TRBJ1-2, reads GAGVSQSPRYKVTKRGQDVALRCDPISGHVSLYWYRQALGQGPEFLTYFNYEAQQDKSGLPNDRFSAERPEGSISTLTIQRTEQRDSAMYRCASSLAQFTGGRNYGYTFGSGTRLTVV.

This clonotype appeared a few times. The rearrangement uses TRBV7-8 and TRBJ2-7; D is unresolved. This CDR3 has 13 residues. Trimming took 8 bases from V and 3 from J, leaving 14 bases between them. CDR1 is SGHVS and CDR2 is FQNEAQ in the germline V gene. The CDR3 protein is CASSTPTNYEQYF. CDR3 coding DNA: TGTGCCAGCTCCACCCCTACTAACTACGAGCAGTACTTC.

The V call is TRBV27, the J call TRBJ2-7, with D perhaps assigned TRBD1 or TRBD2 (5 bases each). V was pared by 3 bases and J by 3 bases, with 12 bases between. The germline CDR1 and CDR2 sequences are MNHEY and SMNVEV (reference sequence). This CDR3 comprises 14 residues. The CDR3 region has the DNA TGTGCCAGCAGTTTTTCCGGGACGGACTACGAGCAGTACTTC. It is translated as CASSFSGTDYEQYF.

This clonotype has just a few counts. CDR3 region: CASSQVLKYENEQFF. As DNA, the CDR3 is TGTGCCAGCAGCCAAGTTTTAAAGTACGAGAATGAGCAGTTCTTC. The chain has TRBV4-2 and TRBJ2-1; D call uncertain. Germline V gene lookup returns CDR1 LGHNA and CDR2 YNFKEQ. The CDR3 covers 15 residues. V dropped 1 base and J dropped 7 bases, with 14 bases sitting between them.

This clonotype occurred a few times. The chain is built from TRBV7-8 and TRBJ2-5; D might be TRBD1 (6 bases). The germline V gene encodes CDR1 SGHVS and CDR2 FQNEAQ. The ends were cut back, 5 bases at V and 0 bases at J, with 22 bases in the middle. The CDR3 covers 18 residues. In DNA form, the CDR3 reads TGTGCCAGCAGCCGTCGCAGGGTCCGCCAGGGGTACCAAGAGACCCAGTACTTC. It encodes CASSRRRVRQGYQETQYF.

The chain recombines TRBV5-1 with TRBJ2-1; 12 bases line up with TRBD2. With V trimmed by 4 bases and J by 5 bases, 7 bases remained unmatched. CDR3 length: 16 amino acids. The germline V gene has CDR1 SGHRS and CDR2 YFSETQ. In DNA, the CDR3 is TGCGCCAGCAGCCCGGAACTAGCGGGAGGCCACAATGAGCAGTTCTTC. Translating gives CASSPELAGGHNEQFF.

This sequence joins TRBV30 and TRBJ2-1, with 15 bases that match TRBD2. This CDR3 comprises 12 residues. Per the germline V gene, CDR1 is GTSNPN and CDR2 is SVGIG (reference sequence). Here the CDR3 reads CARTSGGDEQFF. CDR3 DNA sequence: TGTGCACGGACTAGCGGGGGGGATGAGCAGTTCTTC.